The 28 T cell receptor beta chains in this list originate from one sample, sequenced in a study of blood T cell repertoires in COVID-19. TCRdb's copy holds only in-frame clones and misses some; the assay was immunoSEQ multiplex PCR. The data show some 180,000 clones, with approximately 85% seen just once and just under 8.5% held by the top ten. The sequencing sample was made of peripheral blood. These receptors were taken from a woman in her fifties or sixties with acute or convalescent COVID-19.

The chain combines TRBV28 with TRBJ1-1; 8 nucleotides align to TRBD1. With 7 bases clipped from V and 5 bases from J, the junction kept 18 bases outside the gene matches. Germline CDR1 MDHEN, CDR2 SYDVKM. This CDR3 contains 17 residues. For the CDR3, the DNA is TGTGCCAGCAAAACCGGACAGGGTGGTCTTTGGGGGACTGAAGCTTTCTTT. Translating gives CASKTGQGGLWGTEAFF.

The chain couples TRBV11-3 to TRBJ1-1; D may be TRBD1 (6 bases). V lost 5 bases to trimming and J lost 2 bases, with 9 bases between them. From germline, CDR1 is SGHNT and CDR2 YENEEA. The CDR3 loop spans 13 amino acids. The DNA of the CDR3 is TGTGCCAGCAGCGGGGGGGCAAACACTGAAGCTTTCTTT. Amino acid sequence: CASSGGANTEAFF. Filled out from reference TRBV11-3 and TRBJ1-1, the complete variable domain reads EAGVVQSPRYKIIEKKQPVAFWCNPISGHNTLYWYLQNLGQGPELLIRYENEEAVDDSQLPKDRFSAERLKGVDSTLKIQPAELGDSAVYLCASSGGANTEAFFGQGTRLTVV.

The chain employs TRBV13 and TRBJ1-2; D is ambiguous. In germline, CDR1 is PRHDT, CDR2 FYEKMQ (reference sequence). Trimming took off 5 bases at V and 5 bases at J, with 18 bases between the two ends. This CDR3 is 15 amino acids long. The CDR3 DNA reads as TGTGCCAGCAGCCCCCGGACGGGGATATGGTATGGCTACACCTTC. Residues: CASSPRTGIWYGYTF.

The genes are TRBV19 and TRBJ2-1, with 16 bases identical to TRBD2. Trimming took 5 bases from V and 7 from J; bases not matched to a gene: 5. The CDR3 is 16 amino acids. The germline V gene has CDR1 LNHDA and CDR2 SQIVND (reference sequence). CDR3 nucleotides: TGTGCCAGTAGTCCCGGGACTAGCGGGAGGGGGAATGAGCAGTTCTTC. Its translation is CASSPGTSGRGNEQFF. The variable domain in full, completed from reference TRBV19 and TRBJ2-1, reads DGGITQSPKYLFRKEGQNVTLSCEQNLNHDAMYWYRQDPGQGLRLIYYSQIVNDFQKGDIAEGYSVSREKKESFPLTVTSAQKNPTAFYLCASSPGTSGRGNEQFFGPGTRLTVL.

This clone was seen just once. The chain uses TRBV3-1 (or the pseudogene TRBV3-2) and TRBJ2-7; D unclear. There are 15 residues in the CDR3. Per germline, CDR1 LGHDT and CDR2 YNNKEL (reference sequence). V dropped 4 bases and J dropped 0 bases, with 13 bases sitting between them. CDR3 sequence: CASSPPFRSSYEQYF. In DNA, the CDR3 is TGTGCCAGCAGCCCCCCCTTTAGGAGCTCCTACGAGCAGTACTTC.

The chain joins TRBV12-3 or TRBV12-4 to TRBJ1-2, with D tentatively TRBD1 (6 bases). V lost 0 bases and J 5 bases, leaving 7 bases between the germline ends. CDR3 size: 13 residues. The CDR3, as DNA: TGTGCCAGCAGTTTAGCGACAGGTTATGGCTACACCTTC. As protein: CASSLATGYGYTF.

This clone was seen just once. This chain uses TRBV28 with TRBJ1-1; 8 positions agree with TRBD1. The CDR3 length is 13 residues. V trimming: 6 bases; J trimming: 5 bases; junction bases outside the gene matches: 5. Germline CDR1 reads MDHEN; CDR2 reads SYDVKM. The CDR3 DNA follows: TGTGCCAGCAGCGGACAGGGTATAACTGAAGCTTTCTTT. This sequence encodes CASSGQGITEAFF.

The chain recombines TRBV9 with TRBJ1-2; TRBD1 matches 7 bases. The J segment lost 1 base and the V segment lost 7 bases, leaving 10 bases of the junction unmatched. The germline CDR1 and CDR2 sequences are SGDLS and YYNGEE. The CDR3 loop spans 15 amino acids. As DNA, the CDR3 is TGTGCCAGCGGCCGGGACAGCCACCTTAACTATGGCTACACCTTC. This sequence encodes CASGRDSHLNYGYTF.

The chain employs TRBV27 and TRBJ1-4, with 7 bases aligning to TRBD1. The CDR3 has 13 residues. Germline CDR1 and CDR2: MNHEY and SMNVEV (reference sequence). V shed 8 bases, J shed 7 bases, and the junction held 7 bases outside the gene matches. In DNA form, the CDR3 reads TGTGCCAGCCGACAGGGTAACGGTGAAAAACTGTTTTTT. Amino acid sequence: CASRQGNGEKLFF.

This chain joins TRBV5-8 and TRBJ1-5; tentative D call: TRBD1 (6 bases). V was cut by 6 bases and J by 6 bases, with 13 bases left in between. From germline, CDR1 is SGHTS and CDR2 YDEGEE. There are 13 residues in the CDR3. CDR3 residues: CASNTGLPQPQHF. CDR3 nucleotide sequence: TGTGCCAGCAACACAGGGTTACCTCAGCCCCAGCATTTT.

This chain uses TRBV6-1 with TRBJ2-1; 9 bases map to TRBD1. The V segment lost 6 bases and the J segment 8 bases; nucleotides outside the gene matches: 5. Germline CDR1 reads MNHNS; CDR2 reads SASEGT. There are 13 residues in the CDR3. The DNA for the CDR3 is TGTGCCAGCAGGCGACAGGGGGGTGATGAGCAGTTCTTC. Its protein product is CASRRQGGDEQFF.

This clone has only a few counts. The chain recombines TRBV2 with TRBJ1-2, with D perhaps matching TRBD1 (5 bases). With 6 bases removed from V and 8 bases from J, the gap between germline ends came to 13 bases. The germline CDR1 and CDR2 sequences are SNHLY and FYNNEI. CDR3 length: 12 residues. The chain's CDR3 is CASRGQGEGYTF. For the CDR3, the DNA is TGTGCCAGCAGGGGGCAGGGCGAAGGCTACACCTTC.

This chain joins TRBV25-1 and TRBJ2-2, with a possible D match to TRBD2 (6 bases). V lost 3 bases and J lost 4, with 9 bases in between. Germline CDR1 is MGHDK and CDR2 is SYGVNS. The CDR3 is 14 amino acids. This CDR3 reads CASSDLAITGELFF. CDR3 bases: TGTGCCAGCAGTGATCTAGCGATCACCGGGGAGCTGTTTTTT.

The V gene is TRBV7-6, the J gene TRBJ2-3, with D possibly TRBD2 on 5 matching bases. The CDR3 is 18 amino acids. V gave up 5 bases and J gave up 0 bases, with 21 bases separating them. Germline CDR1 reads SGHVS; CDR2 reads FNYEAQ. The CDR3 is CASSLEALSATSTDTQYF. The CDR3 region has the DNA TGTGCCAGCAGCCTAGAAGCCCTTAGCGCGACGAGCACAGATACGCAGTATTTT. Full variable domain (missing parts from reference TRBV7-6 and TRBJ2-3): GAGVSQSPRYKVTKRGQDVALRCDPISGHVSLYWYRQALGQGPEFLTYFNYEAQQDKSGLPNDRFSAERPEGSISTLTIQRTEQRDSAMYRCASSLEALSATSTDTQYFGPGTRLTVL.

V is TRBV5-6 and J is TRBJ2-3, with TRBD2 matching 10 bases. The CDR3 is 16 amino acids. Germline loops: CDR1 SGHDT, CDR2 YYEEEE. After removal of 1 base from V and 3 bases from J, the junction contained 5 bases not matched to a gene. CDR3: CASSLSLAGATDTQYF. CDR3 nucleotides: TGTGCCAGCAGCTTGAGTCTAGCGGGAGCGACAGATACGCAGTATTTT.

V is TRBV6-5 and J is TRBJ1-1; weak D call: TRBD1 (6 bases). Germline assignment: CDR1 MNHEY and CDR2 SVGAGI. The CDR3 loop spans 13 amino acids. Deletions cut 7 bases from V and 5 bases from J, with 14 bases between. The CDR3 DNA reads TGTGCCAGCATTCCCCCCCAGGGGACTGAAGCTTTCTTT. This translates into CASIPPQGTEAFF.

This chain links TRBV30 with TRBJ1-1; no reliable D call. Germline CDR1 GTSNPN, CDR2 SVGIG (reference sequence). This CDR3 has 12 amino acids. V dropped 1 base and J dropped 7 bases, with 10 bases sitting between them. The CDR3 here is CAWSEELSEAFF. CDR3 bases: TGTGCCTGGAGTGAGGAGTTGAGTGAAGCTTTCTTT.

This clone was observed once. The chain links TRBV3-1 (or the pseudogene TRBV3-2) to TRBJ1-1, with 8 bases fitting TRBD1. The CDR3 length is 15 residues. Germline V gene lookup returns CDR1 LGHDT and CDR2 YNNKEL (reference sequence). V lost 1 base and J lost 10; bases outside the gene matches: 11. The CDR3 bases are TGTGCCAGCAGCCAAGTATTAGGACAGGGAGGATTAGCTTTCTTT. It is translated as CASSQVLGQGGLAFF.

This clone was observed a handful of times. The CDR3 sequence: CASSLDRGPGNTIYF. CDR3 nucleotide sequence: TGCGCCAGCAGCCTCGACAGGGGGCCTGGAAACACCATATATTTT. V gene TRBV5-1 combines with J gene TRBJ1-3, with 10 bases that match TRBD1. The CDR3 extends over 15 amino acids. In germline, CDR1 is SGHRS, CDR2 YFSETQ. After removal of 4 bases from V and 2 bases from J, the junction contained 3 bases not matched to a gene.

This sequence joins TRBV5-1 and TRBJ2-3; D is perhaps TRBD2 (6 bases). Germline CDR1 reads SGHRS; CDR2 reads YFSETQ. This CDR3 region has 16 residues. The germline V and J ends were trimmed by 1 base and 0 bases, with 12 bases remaining between them. In DNA form, the CDR3 reads TGCGCCAGCAGCTTGATTGCGGGATCTAGCACAGATACGCAGTATTTT. It codes for CASSLIAGSSTDTQYF.

The CDR3 bases are TGCGCCAGCAGCCAGGGGCCTCCGGGACAGGGGGCGTGGGGCTACACCTTC. Protein sequence: CASSQGPPGQGAWGYTF. The chain uses TRBV4-1 and TRBJ1-2, with 12 bases identical to TRBD1. This CDR3 contains 17 residues. The J segment lost 8 bases and the V segment lost 3 bases, leaving 13 bases of the junction unmatched. Germline V CDR1 and CDR2: MGHRA, YSYEKL.

The chain uses TRBV28 and TRBJ1-1; D call uncertain. Trimming took off 7 bases at V and 0 bases at J, with 12 bases between the two ends. The CDR3 sequence is 14 residues long. Germline CDR1 MDHEN, CDR2 SYDVKM. CDR3 DNA: TGTGCCAGCAAAACCGCTAGTTTGAACACTGAAGCTTTCTTT. Its protein product is CASKTASLNTEAFF.

The V call is TRBV9, the J call TRBJ1-6, with TRBD1 matching 7 bases. This CDR3 is 14 amino acids long. Germline CDR1 reads SGDLS; CDR2 reads YYNGEE. The V segment lost 4 bases and the J segment 6 bases; nucleotides outside the gene matches: 4. This CDR3 is CASSPAGGNSPLHF. DNA for the CDR3: TGTGCCAGCAGCCCTGCAGGGGGTAATTCACCCCTCCACTTT.

The CDR3 DNA reads as TGTGCCAGCAGCGTAGAGGGACAGCCAACCTACTACAATGAGCAGTTCTTC. Protein sequence: CASSVEGQPTYYNEQFF. This rearrangement joins TRBV9 to TRBJ2-1, with 7 bases matching TRBD1. The CDR3 totals 17 residues. Germline-derived CDR1 and CDR2 are SGDLS and YYNGEE. The trim removed 0 bases at V and 3 bases at J, leaving 9 bases unmatched.

The chain uses TRBV19 and TRBJ1-1, with 10 bases that match TRBD1. The CDR3 has 17 amino acids. The germline CDR1 and CDR2 sequences are LNHDA and SQIVND (reference sequence). After removal of 3 bases from V and 3 bases from J, the junction contained 10 bases not matched to a gene. CDR3 residues: CASSITTTGGSYTEAFF. CDR3 nucleotide sequence: TGTGCCAGTAGTATTACCACGACAGGGGGCTCTTACACTGAAGCTTTCTTT. The complete variable domain, with remaining parts taken from reference TRBV19 and TRBJ1-1, reads DGGITQSPKYLFRKEGQNVTLSCEQNLNHDAMYWYRQDPGQGLRLIYYSQIVNDFQKGDIAEGYSVSREKKESFPLTVTSAQKNPTAFYLCASSITTTGGSYTEAFFGQGTRLTVV.

The chain combines TRBV4-1 with TRBJ2-1; possibly TRBD2 for D (6 bases). The V gene's germline CDR1 is MGHRA and CDR2 YSYEKL. Trimming took 1 base from V and 9 from J, leaving 28 bases between them. CDR3 size: 19 residues. The CDR3 region is CASSQAWAGSGVTSAEQFF. The CDR3 DNA sequence: TGCGCCAGCAGCCAAGCCTGGGCGGGGAGTGGAGTTACAAGCGCTGAGCAGTTCTTC.

The V gene is TRBV7-4, the J gene TRBJ1-2, with 8 bases lining up with TRBD1. V shed 5 bases, J shed 0 bases, and the junction held 11 bases outside the gene matches. The CDR3 is made up of 17 amino acids. Germline V gene lookup returns CDR1 SGHVT and CDR2 SQSDAQ. The CDR3 reads CASSKQTGANPNYGYTF. The CDR3 DNA is TGTGCCAGCAGCAAGCAGACAGGGGCGAATCCTAACTATGGCTACACCTTC.

The chain joins TRBV7-6 to TRBJ2-6, with D uncertain. V was shortened by 5 bases and J by 8 bases, with 16 bases between the two germline ends. This CDR3 is 15 amino acids long. CDR1 and CDR2 from the germline V gene are SGHVS and FNYEAQ. This chain's CDR3 is CASSEQSLQTNVLTF. DNA for the CDR3: TGTGCCAGCAGCGAACAGTCCCTGCAGACCAACGTCCTGACTTTC.